This section outlines one T cell receptor (beta chain) sequence together with its context. Its cognate antigen is unknown. The data are from a study of post-analysis software for immune sequencing data. Findings and limits, study-wide: Samples sharing a preparation batch grouped tightly together when assessed by F measure.

TCR beta libraries were prepared from cDNA with unique molecular identifiers. One entry per CDR3 protein, called by TCRdb with MiXCR from the PCR reads. This table holds about 540,000 distinct CDR3 sequences, 30% to 40% found once. Sequencing was carried out using blood. This clonotype originated in a girl younger than 18 with multiple sclerosis.

CDR3 nucleotides: TGCGCCAGCAGCCAAGAAGGACTAGCAGAGACCCAGTACTTC. Protein sequence: CASSQEGLAETQYF. The chain joins TRBV4-1 to TRBJ2-5; 8 nucleotides agree with TRBD2. The trim removed 0 bases at V and 4 bases at J, leaving 1 base unmatched. This CDR3 has 14 amino acids. Germline-derived CDR1 and CDR2 are MGHRA and YSYEKL.